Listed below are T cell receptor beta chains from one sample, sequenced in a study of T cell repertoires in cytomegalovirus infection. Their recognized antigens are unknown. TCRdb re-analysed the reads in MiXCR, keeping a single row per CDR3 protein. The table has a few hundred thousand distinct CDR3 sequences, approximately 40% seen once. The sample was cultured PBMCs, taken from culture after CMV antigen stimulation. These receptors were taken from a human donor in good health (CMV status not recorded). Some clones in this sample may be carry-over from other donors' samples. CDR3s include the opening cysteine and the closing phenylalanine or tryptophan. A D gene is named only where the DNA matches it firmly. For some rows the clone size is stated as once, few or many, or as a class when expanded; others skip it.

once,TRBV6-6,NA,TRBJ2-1,CASSYSGVIQFF
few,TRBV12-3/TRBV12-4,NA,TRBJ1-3,CASSSFPGEWGRSGNTIYF
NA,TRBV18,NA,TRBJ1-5,CASSPGVGEGQPQHF
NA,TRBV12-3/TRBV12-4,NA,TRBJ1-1,CASSFLREAFF
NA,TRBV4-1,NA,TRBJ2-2,CASSQQGKANTGELFF
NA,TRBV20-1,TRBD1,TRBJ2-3,CSAVQGANTDTQYF
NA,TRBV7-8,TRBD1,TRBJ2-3,CASSMTGVLGTDTQYF
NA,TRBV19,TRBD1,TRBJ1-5,CASSTTGIVAPQHF
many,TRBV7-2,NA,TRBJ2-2,CASSFLIPLGGRTGELFF
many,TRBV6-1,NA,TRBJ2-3,CASTNTDTQYF
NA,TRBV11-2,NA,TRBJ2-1,CASSSLAGGVEQFF
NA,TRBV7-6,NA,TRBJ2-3,CASSTSDYLTQYF
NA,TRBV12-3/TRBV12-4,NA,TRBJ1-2,CAAARSLTDLQGYTF
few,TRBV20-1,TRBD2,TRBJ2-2,CSARLAGLTGELFF
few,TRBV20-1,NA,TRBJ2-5,CSASDAELVQETQYF